The rows below give T cell receptor beta chains drawn from one sample of a study of blood T cell repertoires in COVID-19. Only in-frame clones appear in the TCRdb table, and some are missing; sequencing was by immunoSEQ multiplex PCR. The sample lists about 250,000 clones, roughly 80% occurring once. Sequencing input: PBMCs or T cells enriched from blood (not recorded which). Source of these receptors: a woman between 40 and 55 years old who had been exposed to COVID-19. The CDR3 runs from the conserved cysteine through the conserved F or W. A D gene is named only where the DNA matches it firmly. For some rows the clone size is stated as once, few or many, or as a class when expanded; others skip it.

j_call: TRBJ1-1; v_call: TRBV29-1; d_call: TRBD1; clone_size: once; cdr3_aa: CSVEGQRNTEAFF; cdr3_nt: TGCAGCGTCGAGGGACAGAGGAACACTGAAGCTTTCTTT
j_call: TRBJ2-3; v_call: TRBV2; d_call: TRBD2; clone_size: -; cdr3_aa: CASSENSGGFDTQYF; cdr3_nt: TGTGCCAGCAGTGAAAATAGCGGGGGGTTCGATACGCAGTATTTT
j_call: TRBJ2-3; v_call: TRBV14; d_call: -; clone_size: once; cdr3_aa: CASSHGNAGHTDTQYF; cdr3_nt: TGTGCCAGCAGCCACGGGAATGCGGGGCACACAGATACGCAGTATTTT
j_call: TRBJ2-1; v_call: TRBV14; d_call: TRBD2; clone_size: -; cdr3_aa: CASSQGAGAWSSYNEQFF; cdr3_nt: TGTGCCAGCAGCCAGGGAGCGGGGGCTTGGAGCTCCTACAATGAGCAGTTCTTC
j_call: TRBJ1-5; v_call: TRBV19; d_call: TRBD1; clone_size: -; cdr3_aa: CASSPGGRSNQPQHF; cdr3_nt: TGTGCCAGTAGTCCAGGGGGCCGGAGCAATCAGCCCCAGCATTTT
j_call: TRBJ2-1; v_call: TRBV28; d_call: TRBD2; clone_size: -; cdr3_aa: CASSTTSGGARGEQFF; cdr3_nt: TGTGCCAGCAGTACAACTAGCGGGGGGGCCAGGGGTGAGCAGTTCTTC
j_call: TRBJ1-6; v_call: TRBV6-6; d_call: TRBD1; clone_size: few; cdr3_aa: CASSHPRGTGDNSPLHF; cdr3_nt: TGTGCCAGCAGTCACCCGCGAGGGACAGGGGATAATTCACCCCTCCACTTT
j_call: TRBJ2-7; v_call: TRBV5-1; d_call: TRBD1; clone_size: -; cdr3_aa: CASSPGGEQYF; cdr3_nt: TGCGCCAGCAGCCCAGGGGGAGAGCAGTACTTC
j_call: TRBJ1-1; v_call: TRBV19; d_call: -; clone_size: -; cdr3_aa: CASSIGGRRMSAEAFF; cdr3_nt: TGTGCCAGTAGTATCGGGGGGCGCAGAATGAGTGCTGAAGCTTTCTTT
j_call: TRBJ1-5; v_call: TRBV28; d_call: -; clone_size: -; cdr3_aa: CASSSGSGNQPQHF; cdr3_nt: TGTGCCAGCAGCTCAGGTTCAGGCAATCAGCCCCAGCATTTT
j_call: TRBJ2-7; v_call: TRBV4-1; d_call: TRBD1; clone_size: many; cdr3_aa: CASSPSATGTYEQYF; cdr3_nt: TGCGCCAGCAGCCCCTCGGCGACAGGGACCTACGAGCAGTACTTC
j_call: TRBJ2-3; v_call: TRBV5-6; d_call: -; clone_size: once; cdr3_aa: CASSYPGREADTQYF; cdr3_nt: TGTGCCAGCAGCTATCCCGGCAGGGAGGCGGATACGCAGTATTTT
j_call: TRBJ1-2; v_call: TRBV6-5; d_call: TRBD1; clone_size: -; cdr3_aa: CASSTGGAGYGYTF; cdr3_nt: TGTGCCAGCAGCACAGGGGGCGCGGGCTATGGCTACACCTTC
j_call: TRBJ1-2; v_call: TRBV28; d_call: TRBD1; clone_size: once; cdr3_aa: CASSFEAWGQGYTF; cdr3_nt: TGTGCCAGCAGTTTTGAGGCGTGGGGACAGGGCTACACCTTC
j_call: TRBJ1-6; v_call: TRBV5-4; d_call: TRBD1; clone_size: -; cdr3_aa: CASTLRTGKNSPLHF; cdr3_nt: TGTGCCAGCACCCTACGGACAGGAAAAAATTCACCCCTCCACTTT
j_call: TRBJ2-7; v_call: TRBV6-1; d_call: TRBD2; clone_size: -; cdr3_aa: CASSETGRDEQYF; cdr3_nt: TGTGCCAGCAGTGAAACCGGGAGGGACGAGCAGTACTTC
j_call: TRBJ1-5; v_call: TRBV6-1; d_call: TRBD1; clone_size: once; cdr3_aa: CASSENRGRLQPQHF; cdr3_nt: TGTGCCAGCAGTGAAAACAGGGGGCGGTTACAGCCCCAGCATTTT
j_call: TRBJ1-1; v_call: TRBV11-2; d_call: -; clone_size: few; cdr3_aa: CASSLGSVMNTEAFF; cdr3_nt: TGTGCCAGCAGCTTAGGCTCAGTGATGAACACTGAAGCTTTCTTT
j_call: TRBJ2-7; v_call: TRBV5-6; d_call: -; clone_size: -; cdr3_aa: CASSLAGQTSYEQYF; cdr3_nt: TGTGCCAGCAGCTTGGCAGGCCAAACCTCCTACGAGCAGTACTTC
j_call: TRBJ2-3; v_call: TRBV5-4; d_call: -; clone_size: -; cdr3_aa: CASSLETGADTQYF; cdr3_nt: TGTGCCAGCAGCCTGGAAACGGGGGCAGATACGCAGTATTTT
j_call: TRBJ2-1; v_call: TRBV11-2; d_call: -; clone_size: -; cdr3_aa: CASSFLFGQGGNEQFF; cdr3_nt: TGTGCCAGCAGCTTCCTGTTCGGGCAGGGGGGCAATGAGCAGTTCTTC
j_call: TRBJ2-7; v_call: TRBV7-9; d_call: TRBD1; clone_size: -; cdr3_aa: CASSFGQGVLYEQYF; cdr3_nt: TGTGCCAGCAGTTTCGGACAGGGAGTCCTCTACGAGCAGTACTTC
j_call: TRBJ1-2; v_call: TRBV3-1/TRBV3-2; d_call: -; clone_size: -; cdr3_aa: CASSLGRRDYGYTF; cdr3_nt: TGTGCCAGCAGCCTGGGGCGCAGGGACTATGGCTACACCTTC
j_call: TRBJ1-2; v_call: TRBV5-1; d_call: TRBD1; clone_size: few; cdr3_aa: CASSFQGADGGYTF; cdr3_nt: TGCGCCAGCAGCTTTCAGGGGGCGGATGGCGGCTACACCTTC
j_call: TRBJ2-7; v_call: TRBV6-1; d_call: -; clone_size: -; cdr3_aa: CASSEAGAPAYEQYF; cdr3_nt: TGTGCCAGCAGTGAAGCAGGGGCGCCCGCCTACGAGCAGTACTTC
j_call: TRBJ2-2; v_call: TRBV3-1/TRBV3-2; d_call: -; clone_size: -; cdr3_aa: CASSHEGVGTGELFF; cdr3_nt: TGTGCCAGCAGCCACGAGGGGGTGGGCACCGGGGAGCTGTTTTTT
j_call: TRBJ2-3; v_call: TRBV30; d_call: TRBD2; clone_size: once; cdr3_aa: CAWSPGLAGERDTQYF; cdr3_nt: TGTGCCTGGAGCCCGGGACTAGCGGGGGAGCGAGATACGCAGTATTTT
j_call: TRBJ2-7; v_call: TRBV28; d_call: -; clone_size: -; cdr3_aa: CASSVSYEQYF; cdr3_nt: TGTGCCAGCAGTGTCAGCTACGAGCAGTACTTC
j_call: TRBJ1-1; v_call: TRBV28; d_call: TRBD1; clone_size: -; cdr3_aa: CASSMDRAWGDTEAFF; cdr3_nt: TGTGCCAGCAGTATGGACAGGGCCTGGGGGGACACTGAAGCTTTCTTT
j_call: TRBJ1-2; v_call: TRBV2; d_call: -; clone_size: -; cdr3_aa: CASIPLDIANYGYTF; cdr3_nt: TGTGCCAGCATCCCCCTTGACATAGCTAACTATGGCTACACCTTC
j_call: TRBJ1-3; v_call: TRBV4-3; d_call: -; clone_size: few; cdr3_aa: CASSQKKEANSGNTIYF; cdr3_nt: TGCGCCAGCAGCCAAAAAAAGGAGGCCAACTCTGGAAACACCATATATTTT
j_call: TRBJ2-3; v_call: TRBV5-1; d_call: -; clone_size: -; cdr3_aa: CASSLGGEPRDTQYF; cdr3_nt: TGCGCCAGCAGCTTGGGGGGGGAACCCAGAGATACGCAGTATTTT
j_call: TRBJ1-1; v_call: TRBV6-5; d_call: -; clone_size: -; cdr3_aa: CASGEMVGNTEAFF; cdr3_nt: TGTGCCAGCGGGGAGATGGTCGGGAACACTGAAGCTTTCTTT
j_call: TRBJ1-2; v_call: TRBV3-1/TRBV3-2; d_call: -; clone_size: -; cdr3_aa: CASSQRANYGYTF; cdr3_nt: TGTGCCAGCAGCCAACGAGCTAACTATGGCTACACCTTC
j_call: TRBJ1-1; v_call: TRBV28; d_call: TRBD1; clone_size: -; cdr3_aa: CASRTTGNGFF; cdr3_nt: TGTGCCAGCAGGACGACAGGGAATGGTTTCTTT
j_call: TRBJ1-2; v_call: TRBV25-1; d_call: -; clone_size: -; cdr3_aa: CASSILEGYTF; cdr3_nt: TGTGCCAGCTCGATTTTGGAGGGCTACACCTTC
j_call: TRBJ2-2; v_call: TRBV5-6; d_call: -; clone_size: few; cdr3_aa: CASSFGPTNTGELFF; cdr3_nt: TGTGCCAGCAGCTTTGGGCCTACGAACACCGGGGAGCTGTTTTTT
j_call: TRBJ1-5; v_call: TRBV3-1/TRBV3-2; d_call: -; clone_size: -; cdr3_aa: CASSQLATNQPQHF; cdr3_nt: TGTGCCAGCAGCCAATTAGCTACTAATCAGCCCCAGCATTTT
j_call: TRBJ2-3; v_call: TRBV12-3/TRBV12-4; d_call: -; clone_size: -; cdr3_aa: CASTGTTDTQYF; cdr3_nt: TGTGCCAGCACCGGGACTACAGATACGCAGTATTTT
j_call: TRBJ2-7; v_call: TRBV5-1; d_call: TRBD1; clone_size: -; cdr3_aa: CASSLENRGYYEQYF; cdr3_nt: TGCGCCAGCAGCTTGGAAAACAGGGGTTACTACGAGCAGTACTTC
j_call: TRBJ2-3; v_call: TRBV20-1; d_call: -; clone_size: -; cdr3_aa: CSAEGGTGQYF; cdr3_nt: TGCAGTGCTGAGGGGGGGACGGGGCAGTATTTT
j_call: TRBJ1-6; v_call: TRBV18; d_call: -; clone_size: -; cdr3_aa: CASSPNSGRGNSPLHF; cdr3_nt: TGTGCCAGCTCACCAAATTCGGGAAGGGGGAATTCACCCCTCCACTTT
j_call: TRBJ1-6; v_call: TRBV9; d_call: -; clone_size: -; cdr3_aa: CASSVRHINSPLHF; cdr3_nt: TGTGCCAGCAGCGTACGCCACATTAATTCACCCCTCCACTTT
j_call: TRBJ2-7; v_call: TRBV7-9; d_call: -; clone_size: -; cdr3_aa: CASSLPGTYEQYF; cdr3_nt: TGTGCCAGCAGCCTACCGGGGACCTACGAGCAGTACTTC
j_call: TRBJ2-2; v_call: TRBV7-7; d_call: -; clone_size: -; cdr3_aa: CASSLMGLGTGELFF; cdr3_nt: TGTGCTAGCAGCTTAATGGGGCTGGGAACCGGGGAGCTGTTTTTT
j_call: TRBJ2-5; v_call: TRBV5-1; d_call: -; clone_size: -; cdr3_aa: CASSLGGQPQETQYF; cdr3_nt: TGCGCCAGCAGCTTGGGGGGGCAGCCACAAGAGACCCAGTACTTC
j_call: TRBJ2-1; v_call: TRBV18; d_call: TRBD2; clone_size: -; cdr3_aa: CASSLLAGAANEQFF; cdr3_nt: TGTGCCAGCTCACTACTAGCGGGGGCGGCCAATGAGCAGTTCTTC
j_call: TRBJ2-3; v_call: TRBV14; d_call: TRBD2; clone_size: -; cdr3_aa: CASSQAKWTSGGTDTQYF; cdr3_nt: TGTGCCAGCAGCCAGGCCAAATGGACTAGCGGGGGCACAGATACGCAGTATTTT
j_call: TRBJ1-1; v_call: TRBV7-2; d_call: TRBD1; clone_size: -; cdr3_aa: CASSPRTGTAFF; cdr3_nt: TGTGCCAGCAGCCCGAGGACAGGGACAGCTTTCTTT